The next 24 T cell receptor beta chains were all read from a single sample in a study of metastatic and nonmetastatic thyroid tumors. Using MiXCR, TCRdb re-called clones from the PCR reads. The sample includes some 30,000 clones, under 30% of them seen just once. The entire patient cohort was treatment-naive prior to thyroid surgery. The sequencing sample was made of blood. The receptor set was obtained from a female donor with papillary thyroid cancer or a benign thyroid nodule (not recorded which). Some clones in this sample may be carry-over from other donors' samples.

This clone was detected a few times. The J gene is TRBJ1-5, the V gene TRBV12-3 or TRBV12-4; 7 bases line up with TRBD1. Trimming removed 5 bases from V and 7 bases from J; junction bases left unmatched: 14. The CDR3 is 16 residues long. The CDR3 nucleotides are TGTGCCAGCAGTACCAGAACGTTAACAGGGGTCCAGCCCCAGCATTTT. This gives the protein CASSTRTLTGVQPQHF.

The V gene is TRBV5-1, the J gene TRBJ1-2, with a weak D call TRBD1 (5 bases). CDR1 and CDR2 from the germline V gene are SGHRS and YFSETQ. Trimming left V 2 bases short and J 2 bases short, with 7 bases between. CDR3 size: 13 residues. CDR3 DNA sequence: TGCGCCAGCAGCTTACCAGGGAACTATGGCTACACCTTC. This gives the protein CASSLPGNYGYTF.

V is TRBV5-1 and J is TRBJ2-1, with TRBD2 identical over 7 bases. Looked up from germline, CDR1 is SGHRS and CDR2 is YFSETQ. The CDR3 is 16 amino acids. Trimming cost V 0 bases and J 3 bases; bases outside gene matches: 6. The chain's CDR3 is CASSLEGQRDYNEQFF. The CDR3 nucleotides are TGCGCCAGCAGCTTGGAAGGGCAGCGGGACTACAATGAGCAGTTCTTC.

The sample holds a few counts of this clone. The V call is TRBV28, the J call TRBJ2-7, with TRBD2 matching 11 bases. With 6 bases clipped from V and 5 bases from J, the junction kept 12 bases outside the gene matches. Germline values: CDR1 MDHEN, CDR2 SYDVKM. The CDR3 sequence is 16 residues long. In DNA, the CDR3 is TGTGCCAGCAGCCCAACTCTAACTAGCGGGAGTCACGAGCAGTACTTC. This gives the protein CASSPTLTSGSHEQYF.

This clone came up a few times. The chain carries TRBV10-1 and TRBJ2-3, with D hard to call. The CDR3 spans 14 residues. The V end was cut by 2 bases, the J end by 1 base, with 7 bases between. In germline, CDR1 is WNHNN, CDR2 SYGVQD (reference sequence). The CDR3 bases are TGCGCCAGCAGTGAGGTGATGGGCACAGATACGCAGTATTTT. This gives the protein CASSEVMGTDTQYF.

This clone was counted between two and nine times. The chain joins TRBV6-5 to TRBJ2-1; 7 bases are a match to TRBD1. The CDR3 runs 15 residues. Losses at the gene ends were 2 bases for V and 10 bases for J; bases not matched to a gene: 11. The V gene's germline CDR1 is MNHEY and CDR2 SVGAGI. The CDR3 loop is CASSYDDRAANEQFF. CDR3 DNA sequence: TGTGCCAGCAGTTACGATGACAGGGCGGCCAACGAGCAGTTCTTC.

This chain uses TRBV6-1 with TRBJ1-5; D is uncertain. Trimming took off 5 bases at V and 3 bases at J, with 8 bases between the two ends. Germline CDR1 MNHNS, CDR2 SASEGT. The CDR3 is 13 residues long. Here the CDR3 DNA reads TGTGCCAGCAGTTTGCAGGTCAATCAGCCCCAGCATTTT. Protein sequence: CASSLQVNQPQHF.

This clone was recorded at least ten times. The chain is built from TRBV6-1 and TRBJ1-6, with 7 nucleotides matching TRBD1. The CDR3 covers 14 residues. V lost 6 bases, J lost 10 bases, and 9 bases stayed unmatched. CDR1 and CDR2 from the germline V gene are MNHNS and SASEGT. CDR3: CASRGTVQHSPLHF. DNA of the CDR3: TGTGCCAGCAGGGGGACAGTGCAGCACTCACCCCTCCACTTT.

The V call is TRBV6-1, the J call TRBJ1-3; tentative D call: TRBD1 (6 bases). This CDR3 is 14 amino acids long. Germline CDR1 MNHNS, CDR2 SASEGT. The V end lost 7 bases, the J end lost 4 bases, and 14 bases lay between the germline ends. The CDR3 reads CASKVRGTGNTIYF. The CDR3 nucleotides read TGTGCCAGCAAAGTCAGGGGTACGGGAAACACCATATATTTT.

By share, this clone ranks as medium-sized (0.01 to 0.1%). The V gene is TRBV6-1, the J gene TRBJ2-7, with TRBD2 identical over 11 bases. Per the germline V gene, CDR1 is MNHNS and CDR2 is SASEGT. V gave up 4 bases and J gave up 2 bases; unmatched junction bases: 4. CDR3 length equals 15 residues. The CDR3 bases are TGTGCCAGCAGTGTAACTAGCGGGGGAACCTACGAGCAGTACTTC. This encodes CASSVTSGGTYEQYF.

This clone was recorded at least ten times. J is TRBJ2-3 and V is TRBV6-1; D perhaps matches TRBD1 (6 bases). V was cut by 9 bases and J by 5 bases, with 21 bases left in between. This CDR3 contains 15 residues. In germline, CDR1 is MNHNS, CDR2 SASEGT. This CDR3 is CASKRVPGAEDTQYF. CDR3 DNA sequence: TGTGCCAGTAAGAGGGTACCAGGGGCTGAAGATACGCAGTATTTT.

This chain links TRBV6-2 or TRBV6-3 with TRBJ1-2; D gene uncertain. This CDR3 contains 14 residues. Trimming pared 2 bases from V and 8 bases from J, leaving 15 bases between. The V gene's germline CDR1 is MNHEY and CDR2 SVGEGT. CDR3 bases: TGTGCCAGCAGTTACGGCCTCGGCAGCCAAGGCTACACCTTC. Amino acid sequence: CASSYGLGSQGYTF.

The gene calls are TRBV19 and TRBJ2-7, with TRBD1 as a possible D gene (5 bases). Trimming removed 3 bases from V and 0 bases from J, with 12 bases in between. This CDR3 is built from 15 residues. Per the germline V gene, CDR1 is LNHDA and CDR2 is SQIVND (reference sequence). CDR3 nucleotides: TGTGCCAGTAGTATGGGGCAGTTCAGCTCCTACGAGCAGTACTTC. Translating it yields CASSMGQFSSYEQYF.

The CDR3 coding sequence is TGCAGCGTTGAAGTACATGGGGTCTATGGCTACACCTTC. It codes for CSVEVHGVYGYTF. The rearrangement joins TRBV29-1 to TRBJ1-2; D gene uncertain. In germline, CDR1 is SQVTM, CDR2 ANQGSEA. This CDR3 contains 13 residues. V was pared by 1 base and J by 4 bases, with 10 bases between.

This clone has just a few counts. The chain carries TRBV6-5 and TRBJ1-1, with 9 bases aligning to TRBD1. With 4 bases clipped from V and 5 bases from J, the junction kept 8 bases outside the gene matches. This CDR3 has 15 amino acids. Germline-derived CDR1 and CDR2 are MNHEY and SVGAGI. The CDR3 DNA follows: TGTGCCAGCAGTTCCCAGACAGGGGGGAAGACTGAAGCTTTCTTT. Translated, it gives CASSSQTGGKTEAFF.

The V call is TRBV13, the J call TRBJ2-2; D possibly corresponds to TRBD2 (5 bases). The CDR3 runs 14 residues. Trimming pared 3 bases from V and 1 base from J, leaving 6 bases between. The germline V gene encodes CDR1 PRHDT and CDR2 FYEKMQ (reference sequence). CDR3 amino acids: CASSFGGNTGELFF. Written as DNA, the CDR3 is TGTGCCAGCAGCTTTGGAGGGAACACCGGGGAGCTGTTTTTT.

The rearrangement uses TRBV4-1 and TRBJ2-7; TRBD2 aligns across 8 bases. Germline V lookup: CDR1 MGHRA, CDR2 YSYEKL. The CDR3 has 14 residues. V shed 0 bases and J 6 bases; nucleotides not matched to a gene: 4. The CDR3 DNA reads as TGCGCCAGCAGCCAAGAACGGGAGGGAGTCGAGCAGTACTTC. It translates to CASSQEREGVEQYF.

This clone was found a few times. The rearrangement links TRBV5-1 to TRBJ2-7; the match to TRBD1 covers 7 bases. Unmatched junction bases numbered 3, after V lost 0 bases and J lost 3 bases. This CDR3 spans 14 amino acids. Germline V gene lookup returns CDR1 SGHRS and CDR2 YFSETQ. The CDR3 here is CASSLEGQSYEQYF. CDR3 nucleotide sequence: TGCGCCAGCAGCTTGGAGGGACAGAGCTACGAGCAGTACTTC.

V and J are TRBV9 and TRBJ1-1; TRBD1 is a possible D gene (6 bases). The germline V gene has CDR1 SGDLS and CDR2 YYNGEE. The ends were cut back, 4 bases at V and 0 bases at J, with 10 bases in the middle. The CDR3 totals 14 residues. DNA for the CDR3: TGTGCCAGCAGCCCTTGGGACATGAACACTGAAGCTTTCTTT. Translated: CASSPWDMNTEAFF.

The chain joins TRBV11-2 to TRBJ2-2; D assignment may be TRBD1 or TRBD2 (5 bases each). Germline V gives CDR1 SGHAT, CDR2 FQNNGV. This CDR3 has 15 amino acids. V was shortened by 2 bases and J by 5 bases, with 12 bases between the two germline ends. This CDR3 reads CASSLRGAGTGELFF. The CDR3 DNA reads TGTGCCAGCAGCTTACGGGGCGCGGGTACCGGGGAGCTGTTTTTT. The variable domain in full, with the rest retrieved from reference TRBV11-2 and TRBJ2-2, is EAGVAQSPRYKIIEKRQSVAFWCNPISGHATLYWYQQILGQGPKLLIQFQNNGVVDDSQLPKDRFSAERLKGVDSTLKIQPAKLEDSAVYLCASSLRGAGTGELFFGEGSRLTVL.

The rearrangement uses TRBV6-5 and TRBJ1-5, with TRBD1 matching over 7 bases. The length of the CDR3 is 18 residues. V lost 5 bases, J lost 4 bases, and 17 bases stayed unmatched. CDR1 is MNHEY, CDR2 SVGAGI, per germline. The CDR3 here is CASSRTGQPIGPNQPQHF. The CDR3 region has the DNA TGTGCCAGCAGTCGGACAGGACAGCCGATAGGCCCTAATCAGCCCCAGCATTTT.

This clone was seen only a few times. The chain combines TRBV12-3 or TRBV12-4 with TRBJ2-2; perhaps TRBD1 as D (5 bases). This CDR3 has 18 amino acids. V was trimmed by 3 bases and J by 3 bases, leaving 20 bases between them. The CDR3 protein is CASSLGQKALLYTGELFF. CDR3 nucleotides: TGTGCCAGCAGTTTGGGGCAAAAGGCCCTACTTTACACCGGGGAGCTGTTTTTT.

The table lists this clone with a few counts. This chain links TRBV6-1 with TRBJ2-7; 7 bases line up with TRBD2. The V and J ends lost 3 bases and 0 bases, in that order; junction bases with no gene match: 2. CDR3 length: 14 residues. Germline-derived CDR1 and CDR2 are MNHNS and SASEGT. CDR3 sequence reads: CASSEPSGSYEQYF. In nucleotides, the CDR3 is TGTGCCAGCAGTGAGCCTAGCGGCTCCTACGAGCAGTACTTC.

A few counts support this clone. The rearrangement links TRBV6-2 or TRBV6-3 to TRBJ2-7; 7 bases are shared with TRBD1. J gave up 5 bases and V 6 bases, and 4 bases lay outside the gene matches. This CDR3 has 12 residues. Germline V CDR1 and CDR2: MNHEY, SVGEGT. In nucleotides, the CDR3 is TGTGCCAGCAGGACAGGGTCCAACGAGCAGTACTTC. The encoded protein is CASRTGSNEQYF.